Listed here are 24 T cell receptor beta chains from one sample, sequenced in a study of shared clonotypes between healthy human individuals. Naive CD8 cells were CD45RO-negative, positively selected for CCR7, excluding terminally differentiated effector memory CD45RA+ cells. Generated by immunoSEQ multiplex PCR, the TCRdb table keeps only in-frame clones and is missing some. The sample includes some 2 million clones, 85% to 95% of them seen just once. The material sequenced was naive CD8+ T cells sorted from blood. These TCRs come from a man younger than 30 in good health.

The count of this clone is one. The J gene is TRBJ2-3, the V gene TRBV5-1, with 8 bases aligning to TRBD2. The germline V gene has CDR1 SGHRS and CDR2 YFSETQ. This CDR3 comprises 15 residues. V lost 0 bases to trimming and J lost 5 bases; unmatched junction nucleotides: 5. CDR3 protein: CASSLAGLAKDTQYF. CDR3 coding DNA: TGCGCCAGCAGCTTGGCCGGACTAGCTAAAGATACGCAGTATTTT.

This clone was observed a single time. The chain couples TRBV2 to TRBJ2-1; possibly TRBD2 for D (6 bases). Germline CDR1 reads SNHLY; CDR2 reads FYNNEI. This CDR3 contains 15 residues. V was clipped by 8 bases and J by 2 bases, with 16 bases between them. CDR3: CASGGSGWTYNEQFF. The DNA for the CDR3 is TGTGCCAGCGGTGGAAGCGGGTGGACCTACAATGAGCAGTTCTTC.

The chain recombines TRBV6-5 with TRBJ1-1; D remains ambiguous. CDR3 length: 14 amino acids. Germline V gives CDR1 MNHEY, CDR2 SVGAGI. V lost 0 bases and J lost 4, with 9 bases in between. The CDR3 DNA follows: TGTGCCAGCAGTTACTCGGATGCTTCCACTGAAGCTTTCTTT. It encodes CASSYSDASTEAFF.

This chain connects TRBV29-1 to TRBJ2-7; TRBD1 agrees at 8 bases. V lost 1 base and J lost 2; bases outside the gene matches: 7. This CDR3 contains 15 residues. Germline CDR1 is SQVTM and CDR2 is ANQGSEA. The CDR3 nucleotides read TGCAGCGTTGAAGCGGGCCAGGGGGCAACCTACGAGCAGTACTTC. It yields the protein CSVEAGQGATYEQYF.

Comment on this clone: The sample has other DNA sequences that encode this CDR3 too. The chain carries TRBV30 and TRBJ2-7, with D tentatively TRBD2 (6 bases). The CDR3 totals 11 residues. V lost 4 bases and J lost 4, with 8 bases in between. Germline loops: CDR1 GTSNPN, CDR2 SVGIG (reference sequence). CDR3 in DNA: TGTGCCTGGATCGGGGGATACGAGCAGTACTTC. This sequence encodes CAWIGGYEQYF.

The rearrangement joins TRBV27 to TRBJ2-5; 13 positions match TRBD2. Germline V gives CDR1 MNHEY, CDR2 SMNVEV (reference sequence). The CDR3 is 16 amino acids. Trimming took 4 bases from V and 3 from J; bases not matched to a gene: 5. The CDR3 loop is CASSSIGLAGEETQYF. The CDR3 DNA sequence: TGTGCCAGCAGTTCCATCGGACTAGCGGGAGAAGAGACCCAGTACTTC.

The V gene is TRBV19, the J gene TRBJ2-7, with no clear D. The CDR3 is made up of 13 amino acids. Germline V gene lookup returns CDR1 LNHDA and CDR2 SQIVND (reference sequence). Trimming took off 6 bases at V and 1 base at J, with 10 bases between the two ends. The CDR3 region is CASRVPGSYEQYF. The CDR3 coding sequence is TGTGCCAGTAGGGTACCAGGATCCTACGAGCAGTACTTC.

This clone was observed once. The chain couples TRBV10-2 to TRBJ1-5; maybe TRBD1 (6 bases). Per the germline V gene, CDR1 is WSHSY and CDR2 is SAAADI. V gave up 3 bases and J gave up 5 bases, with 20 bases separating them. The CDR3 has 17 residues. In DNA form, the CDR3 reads TGCGCCAGCAGTGAAAGGCTCAATATAAAGGGGGATCAGCCCCAGCATTTT. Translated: CASSERLNIKGDQPQHF.

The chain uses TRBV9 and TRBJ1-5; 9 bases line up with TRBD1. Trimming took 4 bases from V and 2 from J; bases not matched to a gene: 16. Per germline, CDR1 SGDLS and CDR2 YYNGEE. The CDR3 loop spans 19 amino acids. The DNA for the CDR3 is TGTGCCAGCAGCCCCCGTTCCCGGACAGGGGAAAGGTGCAATCAGCCCCAGCATTTT. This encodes CASSPRSRTGERCNQPQHF.

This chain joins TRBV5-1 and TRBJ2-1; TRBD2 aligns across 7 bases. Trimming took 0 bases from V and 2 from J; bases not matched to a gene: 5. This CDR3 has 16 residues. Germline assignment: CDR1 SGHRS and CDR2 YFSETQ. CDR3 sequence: CASSLVASGTYNEQFF. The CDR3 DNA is TGCGCCAGCAGCTTGGTCGCTAGCGGCACCTACAATGAGCAGTTCTTC.

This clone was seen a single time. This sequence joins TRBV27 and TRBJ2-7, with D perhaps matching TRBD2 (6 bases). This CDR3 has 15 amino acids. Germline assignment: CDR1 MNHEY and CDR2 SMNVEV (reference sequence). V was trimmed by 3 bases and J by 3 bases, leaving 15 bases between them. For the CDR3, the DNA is TGTGCCAGCAGTTTTGAAGGTTTCGGGGGCTACGAGCAGTACTTC. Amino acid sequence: CASSFEGFGGYEQYF.

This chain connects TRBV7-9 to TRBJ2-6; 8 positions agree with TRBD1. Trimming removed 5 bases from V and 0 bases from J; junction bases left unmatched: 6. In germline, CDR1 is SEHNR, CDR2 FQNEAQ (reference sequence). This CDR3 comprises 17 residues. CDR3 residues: CASSTTGALSGANVLTF. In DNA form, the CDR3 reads TGTGCCAGCAGCACGACAGGGGCACTCTCTGGGGCCAACGTCCTGACTTTC.

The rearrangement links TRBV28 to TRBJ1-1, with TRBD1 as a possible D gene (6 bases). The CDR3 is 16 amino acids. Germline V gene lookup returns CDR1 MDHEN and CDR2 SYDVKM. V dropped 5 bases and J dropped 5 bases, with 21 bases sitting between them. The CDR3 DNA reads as TGTGCCAGCAGTCTAATGGGCGGGGGTCAGGGGACTGAAGCTTTCTTT. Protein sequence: CASSLMGGGQGTEAFF.

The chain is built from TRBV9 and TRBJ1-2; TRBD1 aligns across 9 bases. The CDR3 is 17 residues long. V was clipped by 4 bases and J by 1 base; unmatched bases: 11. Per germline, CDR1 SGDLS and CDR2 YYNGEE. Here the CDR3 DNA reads TGTGCCAGCAGCTCATCGAAGACAGGGGGGGTTAACTATGGCTACACCTTC. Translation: CASSSSKTGGVNYGYTF.

The chain's CDR3 is CASSSTPAGGDRNEQFF. As DNA, the CDR3 is TGTGCCAGCAGCTCAACCCCTGCGGGGGGGGATCGTAATGAGCAGTTCTTC. The chain recombines TRBV7-6 with TRBJ2-1, with 9 bases aligning to TRBD2. V lost 4 bases and J lost 7; bases outside the gene matches: 14. The germline CDR1 and CDR2 sequences are SGHVS and FNYEAQ. The CDR3 spans 17 residues.

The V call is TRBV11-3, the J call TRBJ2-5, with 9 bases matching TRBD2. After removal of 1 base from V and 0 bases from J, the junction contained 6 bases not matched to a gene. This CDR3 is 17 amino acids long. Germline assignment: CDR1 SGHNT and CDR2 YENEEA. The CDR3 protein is CASSLVLAGMYQETQYF. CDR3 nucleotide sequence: TGTGCCAGCAGCTTAGTGCTAGCGGGAATGTACCAAGAGACCCAGTACTTC.

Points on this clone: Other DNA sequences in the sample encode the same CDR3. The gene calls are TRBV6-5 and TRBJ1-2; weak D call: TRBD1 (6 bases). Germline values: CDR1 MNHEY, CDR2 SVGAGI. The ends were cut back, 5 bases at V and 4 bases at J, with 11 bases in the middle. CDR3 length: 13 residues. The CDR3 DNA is TGTGCCAGCAGTCAACAGGGTCTCTATGGCTACACCTTC. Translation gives CASSQQGLYGYTF.

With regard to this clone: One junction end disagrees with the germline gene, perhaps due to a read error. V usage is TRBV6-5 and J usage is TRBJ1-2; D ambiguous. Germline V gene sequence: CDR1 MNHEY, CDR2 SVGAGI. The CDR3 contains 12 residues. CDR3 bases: TGTGCCAGCAGTGAGAAGACCTATGGCCACACCTTC. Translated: CASSEKTYGHTF.

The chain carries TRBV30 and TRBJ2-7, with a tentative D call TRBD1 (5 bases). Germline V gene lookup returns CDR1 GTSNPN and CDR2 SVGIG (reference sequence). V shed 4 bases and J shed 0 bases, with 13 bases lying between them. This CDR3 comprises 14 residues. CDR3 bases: TGTGCCTGGAATGGGGCGGAAAGCTCCTACGAGCAGTACTTC. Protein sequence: CAWNGAESSYEQYF.

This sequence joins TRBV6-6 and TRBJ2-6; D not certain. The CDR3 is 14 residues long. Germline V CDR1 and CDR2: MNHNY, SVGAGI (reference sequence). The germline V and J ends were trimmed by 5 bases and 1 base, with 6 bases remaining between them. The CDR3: CASSALSGANVLTF. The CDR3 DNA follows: TGTGCCAGCAGTGCCCTTTCTGGGGCCAACGTCCTGACTTTC.

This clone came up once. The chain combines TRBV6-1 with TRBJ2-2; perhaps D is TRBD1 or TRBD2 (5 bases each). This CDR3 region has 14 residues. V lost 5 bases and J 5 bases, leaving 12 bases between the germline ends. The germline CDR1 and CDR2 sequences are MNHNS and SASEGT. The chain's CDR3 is CASSPGGGTGELFF. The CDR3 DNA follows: TGTGCCAGCAGTCCTGGGGGTGGAACCGGGGAGCTGTTTTTT.

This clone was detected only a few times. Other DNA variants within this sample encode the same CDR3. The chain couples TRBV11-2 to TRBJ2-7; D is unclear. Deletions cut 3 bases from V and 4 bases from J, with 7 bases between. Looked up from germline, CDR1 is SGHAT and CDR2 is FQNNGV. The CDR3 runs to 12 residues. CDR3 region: CASSFGGYEQYF. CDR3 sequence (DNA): TGTGCCAGCAGCTTCGGCGGTTACGAGCAGTACTTC.

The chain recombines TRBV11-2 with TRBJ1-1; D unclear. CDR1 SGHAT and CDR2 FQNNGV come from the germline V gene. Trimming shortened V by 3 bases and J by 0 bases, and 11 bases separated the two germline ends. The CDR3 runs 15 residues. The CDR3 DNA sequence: TGTGCCAGCAGCTTGGGGAACGCGGTGAACACTGAAGCTTTCTTT. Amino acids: CASSLGNAVNTEAFF.

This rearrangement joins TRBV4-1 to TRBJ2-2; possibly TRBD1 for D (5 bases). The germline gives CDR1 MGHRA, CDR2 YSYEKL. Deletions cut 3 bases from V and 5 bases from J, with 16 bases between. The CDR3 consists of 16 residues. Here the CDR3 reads CASSQAPQGYTGELFF. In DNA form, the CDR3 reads TGCGCCAGCAGCCAGGCCCCCCAGGGCTATACCGGGGAGCTGTTTTTT.